What follows are 23 T cell receptor beta chains derived from one specimen sequenced in a study of CD8+CD57+ T cells in acquired aplastic anemia. Patients chosen for sequencing had CD8+CD57+ cells that had expanded, as shown by flow cytometry. Genomic DNA was employed as the template in profiling TCR beta VDJ and CDR3. TCRdb independently ran MiXCR on the reads; one entry per CDR3 protein. The sample has 200,000 or so distinct CDR3 sequences; around 50% are singletons. What was sequenced was sorted CD4+, CD8+, or CD8+CD57+ T cells (not recorded which) from PBMCs. The source is a human donor with aplastic anemia.

The rearrangement links TRBV2 to TRBJ2-3; 9 nucleotides align to TRBD2. After removal of 3 bases from V and 14 bases from J, the junction contained 9 bases not matched to a gene. CDR1 and CDR2 from the germline V gene are SNHLY and FYNNEI. The CDR3 has 13 residues. CDR3 sequence: CASSEISGGSRYF. The CDR3 nucleotides are TGTGCCAGCAGTGAGATCAGCGGGGGGTCCCGGTATTTT.

The CDR3, as DNA: TGTGCCAGCAGCCAAGAAGATGGACACCCCTATGGCTACACCTTC. It is translated as CASSQEDGHPYGYTF. The chain uses TRBV4-2 and TRBJ1-2; a possible D gene is TRBD1 (5 bases). Trimming took 0 bases from V and 4 from J, leaving 12 bases between them. Germline V gene lookup returns CDR1 LGHNA and CDR2 YNFKEQ. The CDR3 covers 15 residues.

The chain carries TRBV2 and TRBJ2-3, with 9 nucleotides matching TRBD2. The CDR3 totals 12 residues. Germline V gene sequence: CDR1 SNHLY, CDR2 FYNNEI. The junction had 4 bases not matched to a gene; V was cut back by 11 bases and J by 4 bases. The CDR3 DNA sequence: TGTGCCCAGACTAGCGGCGCAGATACGCAGTATTTT. It codes for CAQTSGADTQYF.

This chain uses TRBV29-1 with TRBJ2-7, with 7 bases lining up with TRBD1. The CDR3 totals 13 residues. Germline V gene data show CDR1 as SQVTM and CDR2 as ANQGSEA. V lost 7 bases, J lost 0 bases, and 6 bases stayed unmatched. In DNA, the CDR3 is TGCAGCGCCAGCACAGGGGACTCCTACGAGCAGTACTTC. It translates to CSASTGDSYEQYF.

Points on this clonotype: One end of the junction varies from germline; a read error may be responsible. This chain connects TRBV5-1 to TRBJ2-6; D possibly corresponds to TRBD1 (6 bases). The CDR3 is 14 residues long. In germline, CDR1 is SGHRS, CDR2 YFSETQ. In DNA form, the CDR3 reads TGCGCCAGCAGCTTGCAGGGGCCGAGTAGCACTGAAGCTTTC. Its protein product is CASSLQGPSSTEAF.

This sequence joins TRBV11-3 and TRBJ2-7, with 8 bases aligning to TRBD2. CDR1 is SGHNT and CDR2 is YENEEA in the germline V gene. The V gene end was trimmed by 6 bases and the J gene end by 4 bases; junction bases not matched to a gene: 8. This CDR3 has 14 residues. The CDR3 loop is CASSYSGLVYEQYF. In DNA, the CDR3 is TGTGCCAGCAGTTACTCGGGACTAGTTTACGAGCAGTACTTC.

V is TRBV15 and J is TRBJ1-4; no definite D call. The CDR3 contains 14 residues. CDR1 is LNHNV, CDR2 YYDKDF, per germline (reference sequence). With 1 base removed from V and 5 bases from J, the gap between germline ends came to 8 bases. The CDR3 reads CATSRVRQNEKLFF. For the CDR3, the DNA is TGTGCCACCAGCAGAGTGAGGCAGAATGAAAAACTGTTTTTT.

The sample holds many counts of this clonotype. The rearrangement uses TRBV5-1 and TRBJ1-3; no clear D. Germline V gene data show CDR1 as SGHRS and CDR2 as YFSETQ. V was cut by 4 bases and J by 0 bases, with 11 bases left in between. The CDR3 covers 15 residues. CDR3 sequence: CASSPEIGSGNTIYF. The CDR3 nucleotides read TGCGCCAGCAGCCCTGAGATTGGCTCTGGAAACACCATATATTTT.

In the case of this clonotype: The missing conserved phenylalanine or tryptophan at the end of this CDR3 makes a read error likely. CDR3 nucleotides: TGTGCCAGCAGCGGCTTGGGGTGTGAGACCCAGTACTCC. Translation gives CASSGLGCETQYS. The J gene is TRBJ2-5, the V gene TRBV7-4; D not resolved. Trimming shortened V by 5 bases and J by 5 bases, and 12 bases separated the two germline ends. CDR1 is SGHVT and CDR2 is SQSDAQ in the germline V gene. The CDR3 extends over 13 amino acids.

This chain uses TRBV20-1 with TRBJ2-3; D is ambiguous. Germline V lookup: CDR1 DFQATT, CDR2 SNEGSKA (reference sequence). The CDR3 extends over 11 amino acids. V was shortened by 6 bases and J by 6 bases, with 10 bases between the two germline ends. The CDR3 reads CSASRVDTQYF. DNA for the CDR3: TGCAGTGCGAGCCGGGTGGATACGCAGTATTTT.

J is TRBJ2-3 and V is TRBV15, with 9 nucleotides matching TRBD2. With V trimmed by 0 bases and J by 0 bases, 7 bases remained unmatched. The CDR3 extends over 18 amino acids. Germline lookup yields CDR1 LNHNV and CDR2 YYDKDF (reference sequence). CDR3 sequence (DNA): TGTGCCACCAGCAGAGAAATAGGCGCGGGGGGGAGCACAGATACGCAGTATTTT. Encoded protein: CATSREIGAGGSTDTQYF. The complete variable domain, with remaining parts taken from reference TRBV15 and TRBJ2-3, reads DAMVIQNPRYQVTQFGKPVTLSCSQTLNHNVMYWYQQKSSQAPKLLFHYYDKDFNNEADTPDNFQSRRPNTSFCFLDIRSPGLGDTAMYLCATSREIGAGGSTDTQYFGPGTRLTVL.

There are many counts of this clonotype. This chain connects TRBV7-2 to TRBJ1-2; D is unclear. This CDR3 spans 13 amino acids. Per the germline V gene, CDR1 is SGHTA and CDR2 is FQGNSA. V lost 1 base and J 8 bases, leaving 11 bases between the germline ends. This CDR3 reads CASSLDQLRGYTF. CDR3 nucleotide sequence: TGTGCCAGCAGCTTAGACCAGTTGAGGGGCTACACCTTC.

The CDR3, as DNA: TGCAGTGCTGAGGGGGGGGGACGAGCCTACGAGCAGTACTTC. Protein sequence: CSAEGGGRAYEQYF. This sequence joins TRBV20-1 and TRBJ2-7; TRBD2 might be the D (7 bases). V lost 5 bases to trimming and J lost 2 bases, with 16 bases between them. Germline lookup yields CDR1 DFQATT and CDR2 SNEGSKA (reference sequence). The CDR3 is 14 residues long.

In its sample, this clonotype was seen many times. CDR3 DNA sequence: TGCGCCAGCAGTTGCCTACAGGGGTTGGTGGTAGGTGAGCAGTTCTTC. Amino acids: CASSCLQGLVVGEQFF. The chain links TRBV10-1 to TRBJ2-1; 7 nucleotides match TRBD1. CDR3 length equals 16 residues. Germline V CDR1 and CDR2: WNHNN, SYGVQD (reference sequence). With V trimmed by 5 bases and J by 9 bases, 16 bases remained unmatched.

This clonotype was seen many times. The chain links TRBV20-1 to TRBJ2-5, with D possibly TRBD2 on 6 matching bases. Germline V gene lookup returns CDR1 DFQATT and CDR2 SNEGSKA (reference sequence). The CDR3 has 16 residues. Deletions cut 0 bases from V and 1 base from J, with 15 bases between. CDR3 bases: TGCAGTGCTAGAGAGGGGCGGGGACCGTTCCAAGAGACCCAGTACTTC. It specifies CSAREGRGPFQETQYF.

This clonotype was seen a handful of times. This chain joins TRBV30 and TRBJ2-2; unclear D gene. The V and J ends lost 0 bases and 3 bases respectively, with 2 bases between them. The germline gives CDR1 GTSNPN, CDR2 SVGIG (reference sequence). The CDR3 length is 12 residues. This CDR3 is CAWSVYTGELFF. For the CDR3, the DNA is TGTGCCTGGAGTGTCTACACCGGGGAGCTGTTTTTT.

CDR3: CASNGRSNQPQHF. The CDR3, as DNA: TGTGCCAGTAACGGACGGAGCAATCAGCCCCAGCATTTT. V gene TRBV19 combines with J gene TRBJ1-5; no clear D. Per germline, CDR1 LNHDA and CDR2 SQIVND (reference sequence). The CDR3 spans 13 residues. Trimming removed 7 bases from V and 1 base from J, with 8 bases in between.

This clonotype was counted many times. The chain employs TRBV9 and TRBJ2-2; a possible D gene is TRBD2 (6 bases). CDR1 and CDR2 from the germline V gene are SGDLS and YYNGEE. CDR3 length: 16 residues. Trimming removed 0 bases from V and 3 bases from J, with 12 bases in between. CDR3 loop: CASSVATRDHTGELFF. The CDR3 DNA reads as TGTGCCAGCAGCGTAGCTACGCGGGACCACACCGGGGAGCTGTTTTTT.

This sequence joins TRBV11-2 and TRBJ2-7, with D possibly being TRBD2 (7 bases). CDR3 length equals 13 residues. Germline V gene data show CDR1 as SGHAT and CDR2 as FQNNGV. V was cut by 7 bases and J by 0 bases, with 10 bases left in between. The DNA for the CDR3 is TGTGCCAGCAAGGGGGGGGACTCCTACGAGCAGTACTTC. This gives the protein CASKGGDSYEQYF.

This chain connects TRBV7-3 to TRBJ2-5; 11 bases map to TRBD2. Trimming removed 5 bases from V and 3 bases from J; junction bases left unmatched: 5. From germline, CDR1 is SGHTA and CDR2 FQGTGA. The CDR3 totals 15 residues. CDR3 sequence reads: CASSLTSGVEETQYF. The CDR3 nucleotides are TGTGCCAGCAGCCTGACTAGCGGGGTTGAAGAGACCCAGTACTTC. The whole variable domain, remainder taken from reference TRBV7-3 and TRBJ2-5, is GAGVSQTPSNKVTEKGKYVELRCDPISGHTALYWYRQSLGQGPEFLIYFQGTGAADDSGLPNDRFFAVRPEGSVSTLKIQRTERGDSAVYLCASSLTSGVEETQYFGPGTRLLVL.

The V call is TRBV7-6, the J call TRBJ2-1, with D possibly TRBD2 on 5 matching bases. This CDR3 region has 16 residues. The germline CDR1 and CDR2 sequences are SGHVS and FNYEAQ. V was pared by 4 bases and J by 1 base, with 14 bases between. CDR3 DNA: TGTGCCAGCAGCTGGGGAGCTAAAGGTTCCTACAATGAGCAGTTCTTC. The encoded protein is CASSWGAKGSYNEQFF.

This clonotype was counted a single time. This chain joins TRBV6-5 and TRBJ2-7, with D perhaps TRBD2 (5 bases). Deletions cut 8 bases from V and 4 bases from J, with 12 bases between. Germline assignment: CDR1 MNHEY and CDR2 SVGAGI. This CDR3 has 12 amino acids. DNA for the CDR3: TGTGCCAGCTCCGAACGGGGATACGAGCAGTACTTC. This translates into CASSERGYEQYF.

This clonotype was seen at least ten times. The chain employs TRBV5-5 and TRBJ1-4; TRBD1 might be the D (6 bases). Between the trimmed V and J ends, which lost 4 bases and 0 bases, there was a span of 13 bases. The CDR3 totals 16 residues. Germline lookup yields CDR1 SGHKS and CDR2 YYEKEE (reference sequence). The CDR3 region has the DNA TGTGCCAGCAGCGGAAGGGGGGGGACAACTAATGAAAAACTGTTTTTT. Its protein is CASSGRGGTTNEKLFF.